The 21 T cell receptor beta chains in this list originate from one sample, sequenced in a study of beta chain features in type 1 diabetes. Expressed TCRB transcripts were sequenced after all isolated RNA was converted to cDNA. TCRdb keeps only in-frame clones here, not all; method: immunoSEQ multiplex PCR. The repertoire includes a few hundred thousand clones, roughly 16% of them detected once, and around 0.02% sits in the top ten. Sequenced: naive CD4+ T cells from blood. These receptors all stem from a woman aged 18-29 years in good health.

The DNA of the CDR3 is TGCGCCAGCAGCCAACGGACAGGATCCTACGAGCAGTACTTC. The encoded protein is CASSQRTGSYEQYF. This chain connects TRBV4-1 to TRBJ2-7, with 7 bases matching TRBD1. The CDR3 length is 14 residues. The V gene end was trimmed by 2 bases and the J gene end by 1 base; junction bases not matched to a gene: 2. Germline CDR1 MGHRA, CDR2 YSYEKL.

This sequence joins TRBV18 and TRBJ2-5, with 8 bases matching TRBD2. The junction had 9 bases not matched to a gene; V was cut back by 4 bases and J by 5 bases. This CDR3 is 15 amino acids long. Germline CDR1 and CDR2: KGHSH and LQKENI. The CDR3 here is CASSLNAGGQETQYF. CDR3 in DNA: TGTGCCAGCTCACTCAATGCGGGGGGCCAGGAGACCCAGTACTTC.

The chain uses TRBV7-2 and TRBJ1-5; TRBD1 might be the D (6 bases). Trimming stripped 5 bases from V and 5 bases from J, with 10 bases between. Germline V gives CDR1 SGHTA, CDR2 FQGNSA. This CDR3 region has 13 residues. This CDR3 reads CASSGRTDQPQHF. In nucleotides, the CDR3 is TGTGCCAGCAGCGGCCGGACAGATCAGCCCCAGCATTTT.

The chain is built from TRBV18 and TRBJ2-1, with 8 bases aligning to TRBD2. The CDR3 covers 15 residues. V trimming: 3 bases; J trimming: 9 bases; junction bases outside the gene matches: 10. Germline CDR1 and CDR2: KGHSH and LQKENI. DNA of the CDR3: TGTGCCAGCTCACCCCCTGCCGGGAGGGCCCGTGAGCAGTTCTTC. Translation: CASSPPAGRAREQFF.

This clone was seen more than once but under ten times. Other DNA sequences in the sample encode the same CDR3. The chain couples TRBV5-1 to TRBJ2-7; 7 positions match TRBD2. CDR3 size: 15 residues. V gave up 0 bases and J gave up 3 bases; unmatched junction bases: 6. Germline V gives CDR1 SGHRS, CDR2 YFSETQ. The CDR3 region has the DNA TGCGCCAGCAGCTTGGGGGCTAGCGGCAGCTACGAGCAGTACTTC. Translation: CASSLGASGSYEQYF. Combining the CDR3 with reference TRBV5-1 and TRBJ2-7 gives the whole variable domain KAGVTQTPRYLIKTRGQQVTLSCSPISGHRSVSWYQQTPGQGLQFLFEYFSETQRNKGNFPGRFSGRQFSNSRSEMNVSTLELGDSALYLCASSLGASGSYEQYFGPGTRLTVT.

The genes are TRBV28 and TRBJ2-7; TRBD2 agrees at 8 bases. After removal of 6 bases from V and 4 bases from J, the junction contained 11 bases not matched to a gene. The CDR3 loop spans 15 amino acids. Looked up from germline, CDR1 is MDHEN and CDR2 is SYDVKM. CDR3 in amino acids: CASSPPGTRYYEQYF. The CDR3 region has the DNA TGTGCCAGCAGCCCCCCGGGGACTAGGTATTACGAGCAGTACTTC.

This clone was seen a few times. The rearrangement joins TRBV2 to TRBJ2-2; 7 nucleotides agree with TRBD2. Trimming removed 7 bases from V and 5 bases from J; junction bases left unmatched: 7. Germline V CDR1 and CDR2: SNHLY, FYNNEI. CDR3 length: 14 amino acids. The CDR3 reads CASTRGSGTGELFF. In DNA form, the CDR3 reads TGTGCCAGCACCCGTGGTAGCGGGACCGGGGAGCTGTTTTTT.

This sequence joins TRBV7-2 and TRBJ1-1; TRBD1 matches 11 bases. The CDR3 loop spans 14 amino acids. Trimming removed 8 bases from V and 5 bases from J; junction bases left unmatched: 7. Germline assignment: CDR1 SGHTA and CDR2 FQGNSA. CDR3: CASGDRGWRTEAFF. Here the CDR3 DNA reads TGTGCCAGCGGGGACAGGGGGTGGAGGACTGAAGCTTTCTTT.

The chain joins TRBV5-3 to TRBJ1-2; tentatively, D is TRBD1 (5 bases). TRBV5-3 is an ORF, and what it does is uncertain. With 1 base removed from V and 6 bases from J, the gap between germline ends came to 7 bases. The CDR3 is made up of 12 amino acids. The CDR3 coding sequence is TGTGCCAGAAGCTTGAGGGGCGATGGCTACACCTTC. This codes for CARSLRGDGYTF.

This chain joins TRBV18 and TRBJ2-2, with a possible D match to TRBD2 (7 bases). This CDR3 spans 16 amino acids. V lost 0 bases, J lost 7 bases, and 15 bases lay in between. The germline CDR1 and CDR2 sequences are KGHSH and LQKENI. The CDR3 here is CASSPPSGGPFGELFF. In nucleotides, the CDR3 is TGTGCCAGCTCACCACCGTCGGGGGGCCCGTTCGGGGAGCTGTTTTTT.

This clone was found a few times. The chain joins TRBV28 to TRBJ2-2; 7 bases map to TRBD1. The CDR3 extends over 13 amino acids. The germline CDR1 and CDR2 sequences are MDHEN and SYDVKM. Unmatched junction bases numbered 5, after V lost 7 bases and J lost 6 bases. CDR3 DNA: TGTGCCAGCATCAGACAGGGTGCCGGGGAGCTGTTTTTT. Translation: CASIRQGAGELFF.

This clone has only a few counts. The V and J genes are TRBV18 and TRBJ2-3; D is uncertain. The germline V gene has CDR1 KGHSH and CDR2 LQKENI. The CDR3 is made up of 13 amino acids. Trimming removed 8 bases from V and 2 bases from J, with 11 bases in between. Here the CDR3 reads CASGTDFTDTQYF. The CDR3 nucleotides are TGTGCCAGCGGAACAGATTTCACAGATACGCAGTATTTT.

Only a few counts were recorded for this clone. The V and J genes are TRBV25-1 and TRBJ2-1; TRBD1 might be the D (6 bases). Trimming took off 4 bases at V and 3 bases at J, with 10 bases between the two ends. The germline V gene encodes CDR1 MGHDK and CDR2 SYGVNS. CDR3 length equals 14 residues. CDR3 DNA: TGTGCCAGCAGTGCGGGGACAATCTACAATGAGCAGTTCTTC. Protein sequence: CASSAGTIYNEQFF.

There are a few counts of this clone. V is TRBV14 and J is TRBJ2-6, with D hard to call. The germline gives CDR1 SGHDN, CDR2 FVKESK. Trimming took 1 base from V and 3 from J, leaving 4 bases between them. The CDR3 is 14 residues long. The CDR3 sequence: CASSQVGGANVLTF. CDR3 coding DNA: TGTGCCAGCAGCCAAGTCGGTGGGGCCAACGTCCTGACTTTC. Combining the CDR3 with reference TRBV14 and TRBJ2-6 gives the whole variable domain EAGVTQFPSHSVIEKGQTVTLRCDPISGHDNLYWYRRVMGKEIKFLLHFVKESKQDESGMPNNRFLAERTGGTYSTLKVQPAELEDSGVYFCASSQVGGANVLTFGAGSRLTVL.

This clone appeared a few times. The chain links TRBV29-1 to TRBJ2-3; no reliable D call. This CDR3 is built from 12 residues. Trimming removed 7 bases from V and 4 bases from J, with 12 bases in between. Germline-derived CDR1 and CDR2 are SQVTM and ANQGSEA. The CDR3 spells CSAQRHPDTQYF. The CDR3 bases are TGCAGCGCCCAAAGACACCCAGATACGCAGTATTTT.

This clone came up a few times. The chain is built from TRBV14 and TRBJ2-7, with TRBD2 identical over 7 bases. This CDR3 has 15 residues. The J segment lost 6 bases and the V segment lost 4 bases, leaving 12 bases of the junction unmatched. Germline CDR1 and CDR2: SGHDN and FVKESK. DNA of the CDR3: TGTGCCAGCAGCCCCAGCCGATGGGGGGGACGCGAGCAGTACTTC. Amino acids: CASSPSRWGGREQYF.

The chain employs TRBV19 and TRBJ1-1; TRBD1 might be the D (5 bases). Germline loops: CDR1 LNHDA, CDR2 SQIVND (reference sequence). V was clipped by 5 bases and J by 5 bases, with 15 bases between them. There are 14 residues in the CDR3. The CDR3 coding sequence is TGTGCCAGTAGTTTACCGGGACTGGGGACTGAAGCTTTCTTT. As protein: CASSLPGLGTEAFF.

This clone was detected a few times. V usage is TRBV6-5 and J usage is TRBJ2-1; 9 bases line up with TRBD2. The germline CDR1 and CDR2 sequences are MNHEY and SVGAGI. The ends lost 8 bases at V and 7 bases at J; junction bases unmatched: 9. This CDR3 has 14 residues. CDR3: CASQLAGVGNEQFF. The DNA for the CDR3 is TGTGCCAGCCAATTAGCGGGAGTGGGAAATGAGCAGTTCTTC.

This clone was counted between two and nine times. The chain uses TRBV7-2 and TRBJ2-5, with D tentatively TRBD2 (7 bases). Germline CDR1 and CDR2: SGHTA and FQGNSA. The CDR3 has 13 residues. Trimming removed 6 bases from V and 5 bases from J, with 13 bases in between. The CDR3 sequence is CASRREQGETQYF. CDR3 DNA sequence: TGTGCCAGCAGGCGGGAGCAGGGGGAGACCCAGTACTTC. The full variable domain, with the rest looked up from reference TRBV7-2 and TRBJ2-5, is GAGVSQSPSNKVTEKGKDVELRCDPISGHTALYWYRQSLGQGLEFLIYFQGNSAPDKSGLPSDRFSAERTGGSVSTLTIQRTQQEDSAVYLCASRREQGETQYFGPGTRLLVL.

The chain combines TRBV5-1 with TRBJ2-1; a possible D gene is TRBD1 (6 bases). The length of the CDR3 is 14 residues. The V and J ends lost 4 bases and 2 bases respectively, with 10 bases between them. CDR1 is SGHRS and CDR2 is YFSETQ in the germline V gene. The CDR3 nucleotides are TGCGCCAGCAGCAATGGACAGACCTACAATGAGCAGTTCTTC. Translated: CASSNGQTYNEQFF.

This clone was detected only a few times. This rearrangement joins TRBV29-1 to TRBJ1-3; D gene ambiguous. Germline CDR1 is SQVTM and CDR2 is ANQGSEA. The V and J ends lost 2 bases and 7 bases respectively, with 9 bases between them. The CDR3 contains 12 residues. The CDR3 loop reads CSVECGRNTIYF. The CDR3 bases are TGCAGCGTTGAATGCGGAAGGAACACCATATATTTT.